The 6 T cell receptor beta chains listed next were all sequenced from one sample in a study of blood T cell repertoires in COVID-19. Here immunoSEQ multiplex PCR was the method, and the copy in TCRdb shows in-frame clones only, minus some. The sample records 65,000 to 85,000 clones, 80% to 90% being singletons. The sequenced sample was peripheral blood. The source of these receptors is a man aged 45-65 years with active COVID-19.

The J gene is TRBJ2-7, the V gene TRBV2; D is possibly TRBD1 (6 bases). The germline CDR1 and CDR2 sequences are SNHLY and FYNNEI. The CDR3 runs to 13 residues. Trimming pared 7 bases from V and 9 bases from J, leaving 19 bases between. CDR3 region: CASILDRTTSQYF. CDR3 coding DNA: TGTGCCAGCATATTGGACAGAACTACGTCGCAGTACTTC.

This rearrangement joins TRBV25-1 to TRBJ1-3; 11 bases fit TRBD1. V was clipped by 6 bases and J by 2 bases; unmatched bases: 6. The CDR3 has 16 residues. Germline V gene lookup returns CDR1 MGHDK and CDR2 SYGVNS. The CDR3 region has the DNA TGTGCCAGCAGGCCCCCGGGACAGGGGGCTGGAAACACCATATATTTT. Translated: CASRPPGQGAGNTIYF.

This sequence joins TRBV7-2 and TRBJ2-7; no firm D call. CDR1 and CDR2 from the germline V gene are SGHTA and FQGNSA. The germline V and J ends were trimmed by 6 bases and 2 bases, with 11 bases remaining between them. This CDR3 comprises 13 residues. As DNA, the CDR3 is TGTGCCAGCAGAGAAAGACAAGCCTACGAGCAGTACTTC. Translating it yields CASRERQAYEQYF.

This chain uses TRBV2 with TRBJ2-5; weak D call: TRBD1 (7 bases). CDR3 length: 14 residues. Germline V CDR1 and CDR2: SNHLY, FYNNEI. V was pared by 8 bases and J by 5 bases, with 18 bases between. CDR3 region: CASRETGRKETQYF. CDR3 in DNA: TGTGCCAGCCGGGAGACAGGGAGGAAGGAGACCCAGTACTTC.

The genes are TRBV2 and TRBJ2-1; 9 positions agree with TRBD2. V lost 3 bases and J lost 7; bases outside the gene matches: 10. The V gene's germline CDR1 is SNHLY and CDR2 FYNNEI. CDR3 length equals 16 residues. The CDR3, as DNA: TGTGCCAGCAGTGACAAGGGCGGGGGGGTCTCTAATGAGCAGTTCTTC. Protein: CASSDKGGGVSNEQFF.

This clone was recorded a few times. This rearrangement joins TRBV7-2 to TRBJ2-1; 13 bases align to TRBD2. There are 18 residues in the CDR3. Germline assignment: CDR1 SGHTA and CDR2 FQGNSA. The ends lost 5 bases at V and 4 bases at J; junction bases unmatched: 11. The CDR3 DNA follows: TGTGCCAGCAGCCTCCGACTAGCGGGGGGATCGCGTTACAATGAGCAGTTCTTC. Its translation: CASSLRLAGGSRYNEQFF.